This T cell receptor beta chain appears in the sequencing data of a study of T cells in Graves' hyperthyroidism and ophthalmopathy. The CDR3 spans 21 residues. Germline V gene data show CDR1 as SGHRS and CDR2 as YFSETQ. Researchers took RNA transcripts and amplified the TCR beta CDR3 regions from them. HTBI primers were the set used in a first-round RT-PCR of the TCR CDR3. One entry per CDR3 protein, called by TCRdb with MiXCR from the multiplex PCR reads. The data hold hundreds of thousands of distinct CDR3 sequences, with roughly 25% observed a single time. On this clonotype: At one end the junction does not follow the germline gene, possibly because of a read error.

The rearrangement joins TRBV5-1 to TRBJ2-7; 10 positions agree with TRBD2. The sequenced sample consisted of blood. This TCR derives from a man aged 45-65 years with Graves' hyperthyroidism. The chain's CDR3 is CASSLGTQGTLLAGRSYEQYF. CDR3 DNA sequence: TGTGCCAGCAGCCTGGGCACCCAGGGGACCTTACTAGCGGGACGGTCCTACGAGCAGTACTTC.